The 18 T cell receptor beta chains in this list originate from one sample, sequenced in a study of OX40 agonist ivuxolimab in advanced cancers. Repertoires were generated with immunoSEQ multiplex PCR, while TCRdb's copy carries only in-frame clones and drops some. The sample includes tens of thousands of clones, 85% to 90% of them seen just once. The sample in question was CD4+ or CD8+ T cells sorted from blood, obtained in a trial of the OX40 agonist ivuxolimab. These receptors all stem from an adult with an advanced solid tumor such as melanoma, head and neck, liver or kidney cancer.

The genes are TRBV27 and TRBJ2-5; D may be TRBD2 (5 bases). CDR3 length: 14 amino acids. Trimming left V 6 bases short and J 2 bases short, with 13 bases between. Germline lookup yields CDR1 MNHEY and CDR2 SMNVEV (reference sequence). The CDR3 spells CASRQSGKQETQYF. CDR3 nucleotides: TGTGCCAGCAGACAGAGCGGAAAACAAGAGACCCAGTACTTC.

This chain connects TRBV19 to TRBJ1-4; D gene unclear. CDR1 is LNHDA and CDR2 is SQIVND in the germline V gene (reference sequence). V was clipped by 6 bases and J by 4 bases, with 12 bases between them. This CDR3 has 14 residues. CDR3 bases: TGTGCCAGTAGATCGGGGTCCTTTAATGAAAAACTGTTTTTT. It yields the protein CASRSGSFNEKLFF.

V gene TRBV5-6 combines with J gene TRBJ2-7; possibly TRBD1 for D (6 bases). Trimming took off 2 bases at V and 12 bases at J, with 15 bases between the two ends. The germline V gene encodes CDR1 SGHDT and CDR2 YYEEEE. This CDR3 has 12 residues. CDR3 sequence reads: CASSFGPGEWYF. CDR3 DNA sequence: TGTGCCAGCAGCTTTGGGCCAGGGGAATGGTACTTC.

The gene calls are TRBV27 and TRBJ1-1, with D uncertain. CDR1 is MNHEY, CDR2 SMNVEV, per germline (reference sequence). Trimming pared 6 bases from V and 3 bases from J, leaving 5 bases between. The CDR3 runs 11 residues. CDR3 sequence reads: CASSRDTEAFF. The CDR3 DNA sequence: TGTGCCAGCAGCCGCGACACTGAAGCTTTCTTT.

V and J are TRBV28 and TRBJ1-5, with D perhaps TRBD1 (5 bases). Germline V gives CDR1 MDHEN, CDR2 SYDVKM. The CDR3 is 18 amino acids. V was trimmed by 7 bases and J by 0 bases, leaving 22 bases between them. The CDR3 bases are TGTGCCAGCAACGTTCAGGGCGTAGGGTTCCTTAGCAATCAGCCCCAGCATTTT. As protein: CASNVQGVGFLSNQPQHF.

The V and J genes are TRBV7-3 and TRBJ2-5; D unresolved. CDR3 length: 14 amino acids. Between the trimmed V and J ends, which lost 4 bases and 1 base, there was a span of 10 bases. Germline V CDR1 and CDR2: SGHTA, FQGTGA. CDR3 sequence: CASSSGPAQETQYF. CDR3 in DNA: TGTGCCAGCAGCTCAGGCCCGGCCCAAGAGACCCAGTACTTC.

The J gene is TRBJ2-2, the V gene TRBV19; D may correspond to TRBD1 or TRBD2 (5 bases each). The germline V and J ends were trimmed by 3 bases and 10 bases, with 12 bases remaining between them. Germline CDR1 is LNHDA and CDR2 is SQIVND (reference sequence). The CDR3 runs 13 residues. This CDR3 reads CASSMEGDEELFF. In nucleotides, the CDR3 is TGTGCCAGTAGTATGGAAGGGGACGAGGAGCTGTTTTTT.

V is TRBV21-1 and J is TRBJ2-1; TRBD1 is the table's D call and was not checked against the DNA. TRBV21-1 has pseudogene status. The CDR3 runs 11 residues. Written as DNA, the CDR3 is TGTGCCACGTGGACGGGACAGCCCAAGTTCTTC. It codes for CATWTGQPKFF.

J is TRBJ2-1 and V is TRBV15; 8 bases fit TRBD2. Germline-derived CDR1 and CDR2 are LNHNV and YYDKDF (reference sequence). With V trimmed by 3 bases and J by 6 bases, 13 bases remained unmatched. The CDR3 loop spans 17 amino acids. CDR3 protein: CATSREQRERGANEQFF. In DNA, the CDR3 is TGTGCCACCAGCAGGGAACAGCGGGAGAGGGGGGCCAATGAGCAGTTCTTC.

The rearrangement links TRBV19 to TRBJ2-2; a possible D gene is TRBD2 (5 bases). The germline V gene encodes CDR1 LNHDA and CDR2 SQIVND (reference sequence). The CDR3 sequence is 15 residues long. Trimming shortened V by 2 bases and J by 7 bases, and 14 bases separated the two germline ends. The CDR3: CASSIYPGIGGELFF. In DNA form, the CDR3 reads TGTGCCAGTAGTATATATCCCGGGATTGGCGGGGAGCTGTTTTTT.

The gene calls are TRBV27 and TRBJ1-1; no clear D gene. V lost 4 bases and J 1 base, leaving 7 bases between the germline ends. CDR1 is MNHEY, CDR2 SMNVEV, per germline (reference sequence). The CDR3 has 13 amino acids. CDR3 DNA sequence: TGTGCCAGCAGTTATGCAGCGAACACTGAAGCTTTCTTT. Residues: CASSYAANTEAFF.

The gene calls are TRBV18 and TRBJ2-7, with D tentatively TRBD1 (6 bases). Germline V CDR1 and CDR2: KGHSH, LQKENI. CDR3 length: 16 residues. Trimming took 0 bases from V and 0 from J, leaving 12 bases between them. The CDR3 is CASSPPDRSHSYEQYF. DNA of the CDR3: TGTGCCAGCTCACCACCCGACAGGTCCCACTCCTACGAGCAGTACTTC.

This CDR3 is CASSLFSSEAYEQYF. The CDR3 nucleotides read TGTGCCAGCAGCTTATTCTCTAGCGAGGCCTACGAGCAGTACTTC. J is TRBJ2-7 and V is TRBV7-2; perhaps TRBD2 as D (6 bases). This CDR3 spans 15 amino acids. CDR1 and CDR2 from the germline V gene are SGHTA and FQGNSA. V was cut by 2 bases and J by 2 bases, with 13 bases left in between.

The chain is built from TRBV9 and TRBJ2-1; D is uncertain. The germline gives CDR1 SGDLS, CDR2 YYNGEE. The CDR3 sequence is 13 residues long. V was trimmed by 3 bases and J by 3 bases, leaving 7 bases between them. Here the CDR3 DNA reads TGTGCCAGCAGCGGCTACAGCTACAATGAGCAGTTCTTC. This gives the protein CASSGYSYNEQFF.

The CDR3 is CASSSTDRDQETQYF. CDR3 DNA: TGTGCCAGCAGCTCAACCGACAGGGACCAAGAGACCCAGTACTTC. The chain links TRBV7-2 to TRBJ2-5; TRBD1 matches 7 bases. CDR3 length: 15 amino acids. Germline-derived CDR1 and CDR2 are SGHTA and FQGNSA. J gave up 0 bases and V 4 bases, and 5 bases lay outside the gene matches.

The chain has TRBV18 and TRBJ2-7; D is unresolved. The CDR3 extends over 14 amino acids. The germline gives CDR1 KGHSH, CDR2 LQKENI. V lost 3 bases and J 0 bases, leaving 9 bases between the germline ends. The CDR3 DNA reads as TGTGCCAGCTCACCCCCAGTGAGCTCCTACGAGCAGTACTTC. Its protein product is CASSPPVSSYEQYF.

The rearrangement joins TRBV6-1 to TRBJ2-2, with unresolved D. The ends were cut back, 4 bases at V and 4 bases at J, with 16 bases in the middle. This CDR3 spans 16 amino acids. From germline, CDR1 is MNHNS and CDR2 SASEGT. The CDR3 nucleotides are TGTGCCAGCAGTGTTGACTCCGGGCCCATCACCGGGGAGCTGTTTTTT. This gives the protein CASSVDSGPITGELFF.

V is TRBV10-3 and J is TRBJ2-1, with D perhaps assigned TRBD1 or TRBD2 (5 bases each). With 8 bases removed from V and 6 bases from J, the gap between germline ends came to 17 bases. The germline gives CDR1 ENHRY, CDR2 SYGVKD. This CDR3 has 14 residues. CDR3 in DNA: TGTGCCATCTGGGACGGGGCAAGGGGCAATGAGCAGTTCTTC. It specifies CAIWDGARGNEQFF.